This T cell receptor beta chain was recovered during a study of type 1 and type 2 diabetes patients. The overall study: A total of 15 million to 20 million paired-end reads came from the whole study.

Genomic DNA was the PCR template. Multiplex PCR with 30 forward and 13 reverse primers amplified the TCR beta CDR3. TCRdb fed the multiplex PCR reads into MiXCR, producing one record per CDR3 protein. The sample includes 270,000 or so distinct CDR3 sequences, roughly 44% of them seen just once. The germline CDR1 and CDR2 sequences are SNHLY and FYNNEI. Trimming removed 5 bases at V and 4 bases at J, with 12 bases between. The CDR3 sequence is 14 residues long. This TCR came from a man aged 18 to 30 with type 2 diabetes. Material: peripheral blood mononuclear cells (PBMCs). V gene TRBV2 combines with J gene TRBJ1-5; no firm D call. The CDR3 nucleotides read TGTGCCAGCAGTTTTCCCCGGTCAAATCAGCCCCAGCATTTT. Its translation: CASSFPRSNQPQHF.